The entry below gives a single TCR beta chain sequence along with its context. Original methodology: Amplified reference gene primers provided the basis for estimating nucleated cell counts. Data came from immunoSEQ multiplex PCR; TCRdb stores just in-frame clones and leaves some out. The V and J calls and the clone size are those of that table, but D and trimming were determined from the DNA. The sample yields some 140,000 clones, approximately 84% seen once. This record comes from a study of blood T cell repertoires in COVID-19. About the study: The United States, Italy and Spain were the sources of the acute and convalescent COVID-19 samples. T cells, B-cell-depleted T cells, or PBMCs supplied cDNA or gDNA.

The clonotype originates from an elderly woman with acute or convalescent COVID-19. The specimen sequenced was peripheral blood.

As DNA, the CDR3 is TGTGCCAGCAGCAGGACTCCAACTCCCTACGAGCAGTACTTC. This translates into CASSRTPTPYEQYF. The V and J genes are TRBV5-5 and TRBJ2-7; perhaps TRBD2 as D (5 bases). The CDR3 sequence is 14 residues long. Trimming took 4 bases from V and 2 from J, leaving 13 bases between them. The germline V gene encodes CDR1 SGHKS and CDR2 YYEKEE (reference sequence).